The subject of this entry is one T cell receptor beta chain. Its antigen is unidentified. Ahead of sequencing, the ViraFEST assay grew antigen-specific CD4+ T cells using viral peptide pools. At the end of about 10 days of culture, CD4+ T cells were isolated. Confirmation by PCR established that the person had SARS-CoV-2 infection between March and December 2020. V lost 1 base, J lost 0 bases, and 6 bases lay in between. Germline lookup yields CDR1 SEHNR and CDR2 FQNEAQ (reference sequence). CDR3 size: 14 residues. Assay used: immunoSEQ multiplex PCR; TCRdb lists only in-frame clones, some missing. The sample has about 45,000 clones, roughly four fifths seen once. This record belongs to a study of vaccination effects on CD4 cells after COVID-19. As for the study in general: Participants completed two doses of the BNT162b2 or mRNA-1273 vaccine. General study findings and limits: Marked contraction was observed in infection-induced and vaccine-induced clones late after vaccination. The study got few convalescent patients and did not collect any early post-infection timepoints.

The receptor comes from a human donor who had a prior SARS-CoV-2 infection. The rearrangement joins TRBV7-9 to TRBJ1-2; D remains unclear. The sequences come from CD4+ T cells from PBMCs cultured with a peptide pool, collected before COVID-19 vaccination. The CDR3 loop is CASSLVASNYGYTF. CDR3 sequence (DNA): TGTGCCAGCAGCTTAGTAGCCTCTAACTATGGCTACACCTTC.